This entry lists 5 T cell receptor beta chains sequenced from one sample in a study of cytomegalovirus exposure and HLA in healthy donors. The PCR used 60 Vbeta and 13 Jbeta primers. Only in-frame clones appear in the TCRdb table, and some are missing; sequencing was by immunoSEQ multiplex PCR. The table lists around 100,000 clones, 70% to 80% of them singletons. The sample was PBMCs. Receptor source: a middle-aged woman in good health and CMV-seronegative.

The chain has TRBV5-6 and TRBJ1-1, with D uncertain. Germline CDR1 reads SGHDT; CDR2 reads YYEEEE. This CDR3 comprises 11 residues. The ends were cut back, 3 bases at V and 2 bases at J, with 2 bases in the middle. The CDR3: CASSSNTEAFF. The CDR3 region has the DNA TGTGCCAGCAGCTCAAACACTGAAGCTTTCTTT.

This clone was seen more than once but under ten times. The rearrangement uses TRBV5-1 and TRBJ2-5, with 8 bases identical to TRBD2. Germline lookup yields CDR1 SGHRS and CDR2 YFSETQ. The V and J ends lost 4 bases and 0 bases, in that order; junction bases with no gene match: 11. This CDR3 has 17 amino acids. The CDR3 loop reads CASSIPTSADYQETQYF. CDR3 in DNA: TGCGCCAGCAGCATCCCGACTAGCGCAGACTACCAAGAGACCCAGTACTTC.

This clone was seen a few times. The chain links TRBV12-5 to TRBJ2-1; possible D gene TRBD1, 5 bases. The V end lost 6 bases, the J end lost 0 bases, and 12 bases lay between the germline ends. Per germline, CDR1 LGHNT and CDR2 FRNRAP. This CDR3 comprises 15 residues. CDR3 coding DNA: TGTGCTAGTGGACCAGGGCAGTTCTCCTACAATGAGCAGTTCTTC. Its translation: CASGPGQFSYNEQFF.

This sequence joins TRBV27 and TRBJ2-5; perhaps TRBD1 as D (6 bases). CDR1 and CDR2 (germline): MNHEY, SMNVEV (reference sequence). Trimming removed 5 bases at V and 5 bases at J, with 15 bases between. The CDR3 sequence is 14 residues long. The CDR3 spells CASSDKTGIETQYF. CDR3 bases: TGTGCCAGCAGTGATAAGACAGGAATCGAGACCCAGTACTTC.

The table lists this clone with a few counts. The junction and the germline gene differ at one end; a read error may be behind it. The CDR3 DNA follows: TGTTCCAGCAGCTCTACAGGGAGGGGTAGAGCTAATGAAAAACTGTTTTTT. The encoded protein is CSSSSTGRGRANEKLFF. The rearrangement uses TRBV7-9 and TRBJ1-4; a possible D gene is TRBD1 (6 bases). The germline V gene encodes CDR1 SEHNR and CDR2 FQNEAQ (reference sequence). The CDR3 spans 17 residues.